The 11 T cell receptor beta chains below come from one sample, sequenced in a study of T cell clusters in autoimmune cytopenias. Multiplex touch-down PCR amplified TRB using TRB-A and TRB-B pools in one tube. Reprocessing the multiplex PCR reads, TCRdb reports a single entry for every CDR3 protein and omits DNA. This listing includes more than 6,000 distinct CDR3 sequences. Tens of thousands of genome equivalents of blood DNA were amplified for TRB. This sample also appeared in a second study, on T cell repertoires in aging, cancer and after chemotherapy.

Sequenced: peripheral blood. The receptors shown here come from a human donor in good health.

The chain couples TRBV6-5 to TRBJ2-1; TCRdb gives TRBD1 as the D gene, but with no DNA this cannot be confirmed. Germline V gives CDR1 MNHEY, CDR2 SVGAGI. The CDR3 is made up of 13 amino acids. The CDR3 region is CASSQPPGIEQFF.

The chain is built from TRBV5-6 and TRBJ2-7; checking the TCRdb D call of TRBD1 is not possible without DNA. This CDR3 is built from 14 residues. Germline values: CDR1 SGHDT, CDR2 YYEEEE. This CDR3 is CASSLAFMGVEQYF.

The V and J genes are TRBV18 and TRBJ2-2; the D call from TCRdb, TRBD2, cannot be confirmed without DNA. This CDR3 region has 14 residues. Germline V gene lookup returns CDR1 KGHSH and CDR2 LQKENI. This CDR3 is CASSPQRFTGELFF.

J is TRBJ2-1 and V is TRBV19; the D call of TRBD2 rests on TCRdb alone, since no DNA is present to check it. The CDR3 sequence is 14 residues long. Germline V gene sequence: CDR1 LNHDA, CDR2 SQIVND (reference sequence). CDR3 sequence reads: CASRSGGAGNEQFF.

This CDR3 is CASSPGQGARGQETQYF. The chain joins TRBV6-6 to TRBJ2-5; TCRdb returns TRBD1, unconfirmable since there is no DNA. Germline V gives CDR1 MNHNY, CDR2 SVGAGI (reference sequence). This CDR3 comprises 17 residues.

This sequence joins TRBV5-4 and TRBJ2-1; the TRBD1 assignment by TCRdb is unverifiable without DNA. The germline V gene has CDR1 SGHNT and CDR2 YYREEE (reference sequence). The CDR3 is 13 residues long. CDR3 residues: CASSLTGGNEQFF.

This sequence joins TRBV30 and TRBJ1-5. The CDR3 sequence is 13 residues long. Germline values: CDR1 GTSNPN, CDR2 SVGIG (reference sequence). CDR3 residues: CAWSVTDNQPQHF.

The chain carries TRBV15 and TRBJ1-2; there is no DNA to check the TCRdb D call of TRBD1. There are 16 residues in the CDR3. Germline CDR1 and CDR2: LNHNV and YYDKDF (reference sequence). The CDR3 loop is CATSRDRGPGVGGYTF. Supplemented by reference TRBV15 and TRBJ1-2, the full variable domain reads DAMVIQNPRYQVTQFGKPVTLSCSQTLNHNVMYWYQQKSSQAPKLLFHYYDKDFNNEADTPDNFQSRRPNTSFCFLDIRSPGLGDTAMYLCATSRDRGPGVGGYTFGSGTRLTVV.

The chain carries TRBV19 and TRBJ1-2. The CDR3 loop spans 14 amino acids. Germline loops: CDR1 LNHDA, CDR2 SQIVND (reference sequence). CDR3 sequence: CASSIGPGDYGYTF.

The chain links TRBV6-5 to TRBJ1-1; TCRdb outputs TRBD1, but without DNA this stays unchecked. Germline CDR1 MNHEY, CDR2 SVGAGI. CDR3 length equals 11 residues. CDR3 region: CASKQGSEAFF.

This chain links TRBV19 with TRBJ1-4; TCRdb reports TRBD1, a call that lacks DNA to check it against. In germline, CDR1 is LNHDA, CDR2 SQIVND (reference sequence). This CDR3 comprises 11 residues. The CDR3 protein is CAARTGEKLFF.